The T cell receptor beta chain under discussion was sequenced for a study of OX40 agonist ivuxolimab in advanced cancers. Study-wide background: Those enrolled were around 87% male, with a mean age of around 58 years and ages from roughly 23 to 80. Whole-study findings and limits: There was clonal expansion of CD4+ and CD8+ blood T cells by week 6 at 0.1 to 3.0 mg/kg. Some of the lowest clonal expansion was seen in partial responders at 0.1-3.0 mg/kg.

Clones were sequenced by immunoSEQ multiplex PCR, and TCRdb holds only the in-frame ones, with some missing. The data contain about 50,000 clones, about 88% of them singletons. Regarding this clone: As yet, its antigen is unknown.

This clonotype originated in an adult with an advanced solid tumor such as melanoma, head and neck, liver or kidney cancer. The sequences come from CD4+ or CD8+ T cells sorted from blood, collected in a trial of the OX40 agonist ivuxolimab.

The CDR3 sequence: CASSQGGRGPYNEQFF. The CDR3 region has the DNA TGCGCCAGCAGCCAAGGGGGCCGGGGGCCCTACAATGAGCAGTTCTTC. V and J are TRBV4-1 and TRBJ2-1, with D possibly being TRBD1 or TRBD2 (6 bases each). Germline assignment: CDR1 MGHRA and CDR2 YSYEKL. V lost 1 base and J lost 2, with 12 bases in between. The CDR3 has 16 amino acids.